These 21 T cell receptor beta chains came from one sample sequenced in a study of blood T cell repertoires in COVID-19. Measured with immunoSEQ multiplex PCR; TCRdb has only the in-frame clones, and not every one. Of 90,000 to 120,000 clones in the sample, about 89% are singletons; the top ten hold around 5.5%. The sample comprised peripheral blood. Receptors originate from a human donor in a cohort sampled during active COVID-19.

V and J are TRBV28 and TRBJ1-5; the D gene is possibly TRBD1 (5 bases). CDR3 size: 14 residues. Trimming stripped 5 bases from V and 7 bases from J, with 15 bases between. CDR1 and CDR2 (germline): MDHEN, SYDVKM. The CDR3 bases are TGTGCCAGCAGTCCTGGGGGGAGCGGCCAGCCCCAGCATTTT. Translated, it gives CASSPGGSGQPQHF. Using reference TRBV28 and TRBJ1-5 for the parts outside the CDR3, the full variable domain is DVKVTQSSRYLVKRTGEKVFLECVQDMDHENMFWYRQDPGLGLRLIYFSYDVKMKEKGDIPEGYSVSREKKERFSLILESASTNQTSMYLCASSPGGSGQPQHFGDGTRLSIL.

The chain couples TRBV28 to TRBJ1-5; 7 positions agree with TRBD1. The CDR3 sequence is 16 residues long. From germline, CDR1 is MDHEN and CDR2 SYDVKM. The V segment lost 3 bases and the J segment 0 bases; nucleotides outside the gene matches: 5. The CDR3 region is CASSLTGSYSNQPQHF. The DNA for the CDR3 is TGTGCCAGCAGTTTGACAGGGAGTTATAGCAATCAGCCCCAGCATTTT.

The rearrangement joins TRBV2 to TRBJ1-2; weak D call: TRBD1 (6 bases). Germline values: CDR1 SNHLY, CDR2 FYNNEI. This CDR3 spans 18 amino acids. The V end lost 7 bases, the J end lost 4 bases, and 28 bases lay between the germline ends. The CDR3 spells CASITYREKNGGVYGYTF. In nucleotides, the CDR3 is TGTGCCAGCATAACATACAGGGAAAAGAATGGTGGGGTCTATGGCTACACCTTC.

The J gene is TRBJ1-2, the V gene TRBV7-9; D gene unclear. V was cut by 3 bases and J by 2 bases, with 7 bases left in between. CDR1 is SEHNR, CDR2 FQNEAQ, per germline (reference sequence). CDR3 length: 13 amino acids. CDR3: CASSLARNYGYTF. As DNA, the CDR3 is TGTGCCAGCAGCTTGGCACGCAACTATGGCTACACCTTC.

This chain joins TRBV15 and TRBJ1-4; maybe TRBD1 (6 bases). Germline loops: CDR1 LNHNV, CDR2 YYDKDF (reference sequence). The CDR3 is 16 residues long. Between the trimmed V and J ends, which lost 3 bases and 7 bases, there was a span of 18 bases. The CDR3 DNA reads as TGTGCCACCAGCAGTCAGCGGGGCAGGGGAAGTGAAAAACTGTTTTTT. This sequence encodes CATSSQRGRGSEKLFF.

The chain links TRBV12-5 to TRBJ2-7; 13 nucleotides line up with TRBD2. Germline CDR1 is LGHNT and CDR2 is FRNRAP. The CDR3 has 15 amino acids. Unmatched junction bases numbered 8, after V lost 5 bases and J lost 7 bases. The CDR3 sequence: CASGLLAGGPKEQYF. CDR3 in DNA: TGTGCTAGTGGTCTACTAGCGGGAGGGCCTAAAGAGCAGTACTTC.

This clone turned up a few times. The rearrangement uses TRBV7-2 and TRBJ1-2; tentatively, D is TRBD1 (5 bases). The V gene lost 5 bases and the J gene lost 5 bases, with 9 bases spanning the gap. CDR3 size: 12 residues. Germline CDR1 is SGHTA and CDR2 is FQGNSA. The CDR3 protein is CASSLGAYGYTF. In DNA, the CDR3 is TGTGCCAGCAGCCTAGGGGCTTATGGCTACACCTTC.

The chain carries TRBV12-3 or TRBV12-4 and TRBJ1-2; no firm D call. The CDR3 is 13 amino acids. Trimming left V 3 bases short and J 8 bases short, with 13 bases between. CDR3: CASSFGRSAGYTF. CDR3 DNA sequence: TGTGCCAGCAGTTTTGGGCGATCCGCGGGCTACACCTTC.

CDR3 DNA: TGTGCCAGCGCGGGCTGGAAACCCAATCAGCCCCAGCATTTT. Translating gives CASAGWKPNQPQHF. This chain joins TRBV19 and TRBJ1-5, with D unresolved. This CDR3 has 14 residues. Per the germline V gene, CDR1 is LNHDA and CDR2 is SQIVND (reference sequence). Trimming left V 9 bases short and J 3 bases short, with 15 bases between.

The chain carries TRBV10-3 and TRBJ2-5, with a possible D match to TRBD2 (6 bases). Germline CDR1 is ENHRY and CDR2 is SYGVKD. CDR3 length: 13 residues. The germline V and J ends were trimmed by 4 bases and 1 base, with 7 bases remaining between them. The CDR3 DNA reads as TGTGCCATCAGTGGAGCGGGCCAAGAGACCCAGTACTTC. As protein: CAISGAGQETQYF.

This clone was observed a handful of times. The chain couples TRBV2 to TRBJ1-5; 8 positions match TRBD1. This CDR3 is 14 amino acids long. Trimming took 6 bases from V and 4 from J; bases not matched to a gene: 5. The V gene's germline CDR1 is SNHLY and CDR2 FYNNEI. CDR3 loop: CASRRTGTNQPQHF. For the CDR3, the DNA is TGTGCCAGCAGGAGGACAGGGACGAATCAGCCCCAGCATTTT.

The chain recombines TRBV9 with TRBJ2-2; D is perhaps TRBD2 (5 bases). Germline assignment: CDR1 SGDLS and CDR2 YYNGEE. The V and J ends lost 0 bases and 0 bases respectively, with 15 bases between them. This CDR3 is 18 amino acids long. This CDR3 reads CASSVEGVTRSNTGELFF. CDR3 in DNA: TGTGCCAGCAGCGTAGAGGGAGTTACCAGATCGAACACCGGGGAGCTGTTTTTT.

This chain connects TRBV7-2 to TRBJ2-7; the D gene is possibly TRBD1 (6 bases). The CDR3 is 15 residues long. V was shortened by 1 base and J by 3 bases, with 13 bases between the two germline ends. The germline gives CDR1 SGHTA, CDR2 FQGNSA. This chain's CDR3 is CASSLGARQVYEQYF. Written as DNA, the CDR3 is TGTGCCAGCAGCTTAGGGGCCAGACAGGTCTACGAGCAGTACTTC.

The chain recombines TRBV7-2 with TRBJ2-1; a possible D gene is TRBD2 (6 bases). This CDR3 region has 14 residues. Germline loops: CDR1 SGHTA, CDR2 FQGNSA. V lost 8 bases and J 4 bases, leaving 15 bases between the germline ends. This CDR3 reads CASSSAIIYNEQFF. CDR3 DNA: TGTGCCAGCTCTAGCGCCATTATTTACAATGAGCAGTTCTTC.

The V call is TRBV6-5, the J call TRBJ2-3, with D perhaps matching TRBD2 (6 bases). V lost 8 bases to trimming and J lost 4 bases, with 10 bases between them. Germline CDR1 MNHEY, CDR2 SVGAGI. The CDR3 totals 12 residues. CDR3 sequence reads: CASGPGADTQYF. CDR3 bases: TGTGCCAGCGGGCCGGGGGCAGATACGCAGTATTTT.

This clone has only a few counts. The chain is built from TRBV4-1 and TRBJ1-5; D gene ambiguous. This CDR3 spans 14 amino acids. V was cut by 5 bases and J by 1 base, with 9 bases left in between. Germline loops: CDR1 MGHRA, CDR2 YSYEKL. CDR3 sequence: CASSTGGSNQPQHF. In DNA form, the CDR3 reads TGCGCCAGCAGCACGGGAGGGAGCAATCAGCCCCAGCATTTT.

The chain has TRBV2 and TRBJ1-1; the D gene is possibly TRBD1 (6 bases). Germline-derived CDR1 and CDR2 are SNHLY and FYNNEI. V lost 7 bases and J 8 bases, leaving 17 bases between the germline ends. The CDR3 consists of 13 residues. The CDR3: CASILQGGGEAFF. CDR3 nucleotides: TGTGCCAGCATACTACAGGGAGGGGGAGAAGCTTTCTTT. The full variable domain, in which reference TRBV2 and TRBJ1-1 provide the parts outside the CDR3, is EPEVTQTPSHQVTQMGQEVILRCVPISNHLYFYWYRQILGQKVEFLVSFYNNEISEKSEIFDDQFSVERPDGSNFTLKIRSTKLEDSAMYFCASILQGGGEAFFGQGTRLTVV.

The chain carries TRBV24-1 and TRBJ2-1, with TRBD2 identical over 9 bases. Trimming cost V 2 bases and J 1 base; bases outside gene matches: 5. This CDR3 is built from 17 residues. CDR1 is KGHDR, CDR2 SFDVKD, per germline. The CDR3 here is CATSDSEGLASYNEQFF. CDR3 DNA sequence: TGTGCCACCAGTGATTCGGAGGGACTAGCTTCCTACAATGAGCAGTTCTTC.

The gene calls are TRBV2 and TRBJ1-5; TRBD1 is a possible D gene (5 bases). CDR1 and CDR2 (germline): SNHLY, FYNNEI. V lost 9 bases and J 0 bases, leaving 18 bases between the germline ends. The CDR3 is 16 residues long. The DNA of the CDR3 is TGTGCCAGTTCCGCCCCCGGGGGGAATAGCAATCAGCCCCAGCATTTT. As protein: CASSAPGGNSNQPQHF.

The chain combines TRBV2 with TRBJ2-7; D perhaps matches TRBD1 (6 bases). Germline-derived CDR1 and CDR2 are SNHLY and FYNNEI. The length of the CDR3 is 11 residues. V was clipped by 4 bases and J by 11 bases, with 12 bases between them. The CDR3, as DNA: TGTGCCAGCAGTGTGCAGAAGGGGGAGTACTTC. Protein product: CASSVQKGEYF. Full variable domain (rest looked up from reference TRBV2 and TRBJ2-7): EPEVTQTPSHQVTQMGQEVILRCVPISNHLYFYWYRQILGQKVEFLVSFYNNEISEKSEIFDDQFSVERPDGSNFTLKIRSTKLEDSAMYFCASSVQKGEYFGPGTRLTVT.

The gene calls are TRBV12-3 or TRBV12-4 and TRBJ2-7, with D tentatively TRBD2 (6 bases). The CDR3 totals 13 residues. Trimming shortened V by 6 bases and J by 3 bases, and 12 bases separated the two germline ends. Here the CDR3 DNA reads TGTGCCAGCAGGGGAGGACTCCGCTACGAGCAGTACTTC. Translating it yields CASRGGLRYEQYF.